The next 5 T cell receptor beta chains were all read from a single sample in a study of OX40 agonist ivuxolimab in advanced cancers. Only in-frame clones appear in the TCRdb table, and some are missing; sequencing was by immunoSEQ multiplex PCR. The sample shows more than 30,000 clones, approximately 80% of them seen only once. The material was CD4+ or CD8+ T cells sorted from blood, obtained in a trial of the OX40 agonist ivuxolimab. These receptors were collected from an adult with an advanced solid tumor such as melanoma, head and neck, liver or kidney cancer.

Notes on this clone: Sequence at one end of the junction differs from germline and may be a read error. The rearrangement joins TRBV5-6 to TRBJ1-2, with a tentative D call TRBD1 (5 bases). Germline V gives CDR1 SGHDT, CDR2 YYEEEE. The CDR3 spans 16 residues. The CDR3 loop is CARSRAGGEANYGYTF. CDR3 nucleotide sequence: TGCGCCCGCAGCCGGGCGGGGGGGGAAGCTAACTATGGCTACACCTTC.

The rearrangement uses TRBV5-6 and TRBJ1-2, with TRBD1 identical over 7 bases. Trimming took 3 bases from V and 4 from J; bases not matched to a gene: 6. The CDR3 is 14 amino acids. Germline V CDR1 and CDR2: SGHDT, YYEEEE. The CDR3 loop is CASSSRDSPYGYTF. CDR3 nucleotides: TGTGCCAGCAGCTCGAGGGACAGCCCCTATGGCTACACCTTC.

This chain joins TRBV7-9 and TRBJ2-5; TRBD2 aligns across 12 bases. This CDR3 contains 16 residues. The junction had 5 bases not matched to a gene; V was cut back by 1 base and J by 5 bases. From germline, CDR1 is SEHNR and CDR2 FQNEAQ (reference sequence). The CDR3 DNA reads TGTGCCAGCAGCTTAGGGACTAGCGGGGTCCGGGAGACCCAGTACTTC. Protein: CASSLGTSGVRETQYF.

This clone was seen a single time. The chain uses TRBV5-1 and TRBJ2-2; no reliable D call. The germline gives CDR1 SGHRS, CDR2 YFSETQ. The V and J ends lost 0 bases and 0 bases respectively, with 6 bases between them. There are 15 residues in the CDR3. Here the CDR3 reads CASSLGAANTGELFF. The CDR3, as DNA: TGCGCCAGCAGCTTGGGAGCCGCGAACACCGGGGAGCTGTTTTTT.

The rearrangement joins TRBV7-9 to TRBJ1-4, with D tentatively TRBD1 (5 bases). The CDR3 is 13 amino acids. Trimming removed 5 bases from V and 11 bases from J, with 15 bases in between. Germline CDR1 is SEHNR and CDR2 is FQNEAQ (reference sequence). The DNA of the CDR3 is TGTGCCAGCAGCGAAACGGGACGAACGAAACTGTTTTTT. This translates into CASSETGRTKLFF.